What follows are 29 T cell receptor beta chains derived from one specimen sequenced in a study of blood T cell repertoires in COVID-19. Libraries were prepared by immunoSEQ multiplex PCR; TCRdb keeps only in-frame clonotypes and omits some of them. This table has more than 300,000 clones, 90% appearing once. The sequenced sample consisted of peripheral blood. The receptors originated from a woman aged 40 to 55 with COVID-19, enrolled during active disease.

This rearrangement joins TRBV11-2 to TRBJ2-3, with D uncertain. Deletions cut 2 bases from V and 0 bases from J, with 15 bases between. The CDR3 consists of 17 residues. Germline V gene sequence: CDR1 SGHAT, CDR2 FQNNGV. The CDR3 DNA is TGTGCCAGCAGCTTAAGGTCCCGGCGGTGGAGCACAGATACGCAGTATTTT. It is translated as CASSLRSRRWSTDTQYF.

In its sample, this clone was seen once. The rearrangement uses TRBV30 and TRBJ2-6; D gene unclear. CDR1 and CDR2 (germline): GTSNPN, SVGIG (reference sequence). CDR3 length equals 13 residues. V shed 3 bases and J shed 4 bases, with 7 bases lying between them. CDR3 in amino acids: CAWRAPGANVLTF. DNA of the CDR3: TGTGCCTGGAGGGCCCCCGGGGCCAACGTCCTGACTTTC. Variable domain in full (rest from reference TRBV30 and TRBJ2-6): SQTIHQWPATLVQPVGSPLSLECTVEGTSNPNLYWYRQAAGRGLQLLFYSVGIGQISSEVPQNLSASRPQDRQFILSSKKLLLSDSGFYLCAWRAPGANVLTFGAGSRLTVL.

The rearrangement links TRBV6-5 to TRBJ2-5; D not certain. Germline lookup yields CDR1 MNHEY and CDR2 SVGAGI. This CDR3 is 13 amino acids long. Trimming stripped 4 bases from V and 5 bases from J, with 11 bases between. The CDR3 is CASSFSERETQYF. In DNA, the CDR3 is TGTGCCAGCAGTTTTTCGGAGAGGGAGACCCAGTACTTC.

V is TRBV7-8 and J is TRBJ2-1; 7 nucleotides align to TRBD1. V was pared by 5 bases and J by 3 bases, with 13 bases of the junction left unmatched. The CDR3 length is 17 residues. Looked up from germline, CDR1 is SGHVS and CDR2 is FQNEAQ. CDR3 sequence reads: CASSPGTVDRLYNEQFF. Written as DNA, the CDR3 is TGTGCCAGCAGCCCCGGAACTGTGGACAGGCTCTACAATGAGCAGTTCTTC. Full variable domain (missing parts from reference TRBV7-8 and TRBJ2-1): GAGVSQSPRYKVAKRGQDVALRCDPISGHVSLFWYQQALGQGPEFLTYFQNEAQLDKSGLPSDRFFAERPEGSVSTLKIQRTQQEDSAVYLCASSPGTVDRLYNEQFFGPGTRLTVL.

The V gene is TRBV29-1, the J gene TRBJ2-5; 7 bases align to TRBD2. Germline lookup yields CDR1 SQVTM and CDR2 ANQGSEA. J gave up 4 bases and V 4 bases, and 0 bases lay outside the gene matches. The CDR3 is 11 amino acids. The DNA for the CDR3 is TGCAGCGTTGGGGGGGGAGAGACCCAGTACTTC. Translation gives CSVGGGETQYF.

The chain employs TRBV19 and TRBJ1-5, with D possibly TRBD1 on 5 matching bases. The CDR3 spans 14 residues. Per germline, CDR1 LNHDA and CDR2 SQIVND (reference sequence). The V end lost 3 bases, the J end lost 6 bases, and 12 bases lay between the germline ends. CDR3 loop: CASSIGGEVQPQHF. In DNA form, the CDR3 reads TGTGCCAGTAGTATTGGGGGGGAGGTTCAGCCCCAGCATTTT. Filled out from reference TRBV19 and TRBJ1-5, the complete variable domain reads DGGITQSPKYLFRKEGQNVTLSCEQNLNHDAMYWYRQDPGQGLRLIYYSQIVNDFQKGDIAEGYSVSREKKESFPLTVTSAQKNPTAFYLCASSIGGEVQPQHFGDGTRLSIL.

The table lists this clone with a few counts. The chain carries TRBV19 and TRBJ2-7, with TRBD2 as a possible D gene (5 bases). CDR1 is LNHDA and CDR2 is SQIVND in the germline V gene (reference sequence). The CDR3 loop spans 13 amino acids. V gave up 8 bases and J gave up 3 bases, with 14 bases separating them. The CDR3 region has the DNA TGTGCCAGTGGCCGGACTCTAAGCTACGAGCAGTACTTC. Amino acids: CASGRTLSYEQYF.

About this clone itself: The same CDR3 is also encoded by other DNA sequences in this sample. V and J are TRBV14 and TRBJ2-7; 8 bases are shared with TRBD2. This CDR3 contains 14 residues. The J segment lost 0 bases and the V segment lost 6 bases, leaving 4 bases of the junction unmatched. Germline V gene data show CDR1 as SGHDN and CDR2 as FVKESK. CDR3 in amino acids: CASSAGLGSYEQYF. The DNA for the CDR3 is TGTGCCAGCAGTGCGGGACTAGGCTCCTACGAGCAGTACTTC. Full variable domain (remainder filled in from reference TRBV14 and TRBJ2-7): EAGVTQFPSHSVIEKGQTVTLRCDPISGHDNLYWYRRVMGKEIKFLLHFVKESKQDESGMPNNRFLAERTGGTYSTLKVQPAELEDSGVYFCASSAGLGSYEQYFGPGTRLTVT.

The CDR3 DNA sequence: TGTGCCAGCAGCCGGGGGGCGCTCGGTAACTATGGCTACACCTTC. Translated: CASSRGALGNYGYTF. The chain uses TRBV27 and TRBJ1-2, with D perhaps TRBD1 (6 bases). The CDR3 loop spans 15 amino acids. Germline lookup yields CDR1 MNHEY and CDR2 SMNVEV (reference sequence). Between the trimmed V and J ends, which lost 6 bases and 1 base, there was a span of 15 bases.

The chain links TRBV5-1 to TRBJ2-3; a possible D gene is TRBD2 (7 bases). Per germline, CDR1 SGHRS and CDR2 YFSETQ. Trimming removed 4 bases from V and 4 bases from J, with 22 bases in between. There are 17 residues in the CDR3. CDR3 sequence: CASSQWGGAQSPDTQYF. CDR3 nucleotides: TGCGCCAGCAGCCAATGGGGGGGGGCGCAGAGCCCAGATACGCAGTATTTT.

The V gene is TRBV29-1, the J gene TRBJ2-3; 7 nucleotides agree with TRBD1. The CDR3 runs to 15 residues. Trimming removed 4 bases from V and 3 bases from J; junction bases left unmatched: 10. In germline, CDR1 is SQVTM, CDR2 ANQGSEA. The CDR3 sequence is CSVAVGRGSTDTQYF. CDR3 in DNA: TGCAGCGTTGCAGTGGGCAGGGGGTCGACAGATACGCAGTATTTT.

The chain has TRBV15 and TRBJ1-5, with TRBD1 matching 7 bases. With 3 bases clipped from V and 0 bases from J, the junction kept 5 bases outside the gene matches. The CDR3 runs 16 residues. Germline V gene data show CDR1 as LNHNV and CDR2 as YYDKDF (reference sequence). In DNA, the CDR3 is TGTGCCACCAGCAGGCCGACAGGGTATAGCAATCAGCCCCAGCATTTT. It is translated as CATSRPTGYSNQPQHF.

The chain uses TRBV28 and TRBJ2-3, with D possibly matching TRBD2 (7 bases). Trimming removed 5 bases at V and 2 bases at J, with 20 bases between. The CDR3 is 17 residues long. CDR1 is MDHEN and CDR2 is SYDVKM in the germline V gene. The CDR3 loop is CASSPPRRGPFTDTQYF. The DNA for the CDR3 is TGTGCCAGCAGTCCCCCAAGGCGGGGGCCCTTCACAGATACGCAGTATTTT.

The gene calls are TRBV2 and TRBJ1-5; TRBD1 agrees at 10 bases. Per the germline V gene, CDR1 is SNHLY and CDR2 is FYNNEI. The CDR3 loop spans 15 amino acids. After removal of 5 bases from V and 9 bases from J, the junction contained 10 bases not matched to a gene. The DNA for the CDR3 is TGTGCCAGCAGTCTACGACGACAGGGGGCGCGGCCCCAGCATTTT. Encoded protein: CASSLRRQGARPQHF.

The gene calls are TRBV7-3 and TRBJ1-1, with TRBD1 identical over 8 bases. J gave up 5 bases and V 4 bases, and 3 bases lay outside the gene matches. The CDR3 covers 13 residues. The germline CDR1 and CDR2 sequences are SGHTA and FQGTGA. CDR3 sequence (DNA): TGTGCCAGCAGCTCCGACAGGGGTACTGAAGCTTTCTTT. It translates to CASSSDRGTEAFF.

This rearrangement joins TRBV30 to TRBJ2-1, with 13 bases lining up with TRBD2. The CDR3 spans 15 residues. Germline V gene data show CDR1 as GTSNPN and CDR2 as SVGIG (reference sequence). V trimming: 5 bases; J trimming: 7 bases; junction bases outside the gene matches: 8. The CDR3 region has the DNA TGTGCCTGGGGCCCGGGACTAGCGGGAATTAATGAGCAGTTCTTC. This translates into CAWGPGLAGINEQFF. Drawing the rest from reference TRBV30 and TRBJ2-1, the complete variable domain is SQTIHQWPATLVQPVGSPLSLECTVEGTSNPNLYWYRQAAGRGLQLLFYSVGIGQISSEVPQNLSASRPQDRQFILSSKKLLLSDSGFYLCAWGPGLAGINEQFFGPGTRLTVL.

The rearrangement uses TRBV27 and TRBJ1-4; D unresolved. CDR1 and CDR2 (germline): MNHEY, SMNVEV (reference sequence). CDR3 length equals 15 residues. Trimming took 5 bases from V and 4 from J, leaving 14 bases between them. The CDR3 reads CASSPGGQLNEKLFF. The DNA of the CDR3 is TGTGCCAGCAGTCCCGGCGGGCAGCTTAATGAAAAACTGTTTTTT.

This clone was seen only once. V and J are TRBV30 and TRBJ1-1; 7 bases fit TRBD1. V gave up 8 bases and J gave up 2 bases; unmatched junction bases: 8. The CDR3 has 13 residues. CDR1 is GTSNPN and CDR2 is SVGIG in the germline V gene (reference sequence). CDR3 amino acids: CARTGAPNTEAFF. Written as DNA, the CDR3 is TGTGCCCGCACAGGGGCACCCAACACTGAAGCTTTCTTT.

This clone was observed once. The gene calls are TRBV27 and TRBJ2-7, with 15 bases matching TRBD2. This CDR3 is built from 14 residues. J gave up 10 bases and V 3 bases, and 4 bases lay outside the gene matches. Germline CDR1 reads MNHEY; CDR2 reads SMNVEV (reference sequence). The DNA for the CDR3 is TGTGCCAGCAGTTTCTGGACTAGCGGGAGGGATCAGTACTTC. It yields the protein CASSFWTSGRDQYF.

The chain uses TRBV6-4 and TRBJ1-5; D gene uncertain. This CDR3 comprises 17 residues. From germline, CDR1 is MRHNA and CDR2 SNTAGT. V was clipped by 3 bases and J by 5 bases, with 20 bases between them. CDR3 sequence reads: CASSEAPSGLVDQPQHF. Here the CDR3 DNA reads TGTGCCAGCAGTGAGGCTCCCAGTGGGCTCGTCGATCAGCCCCAGCATTTT.

This rearrangement joins TRBV7-2 to TRBJ2-5, with TRBD2 matching over 15 bases. The germline V gene encodes CDR1 SGHTA and CDR2 FQGNSA. The CDR3 has 17 amino acids. V was pared by 1 base and J by 4 bases, with 4 bases of the junction left unmatched. CDR3 region: CASSLEKGLAGGETQYF. DNA of the CDR3: TGTGCCAGCAGCTTAGAGAAGGGACTAGCGGGAGGAGAGACCCAGTACTTC.

The chain links TRBV5-1 to TRBJ1-2, with a weak D call TRBD1 (5 bases). This CDR3 is built from 16 residues. CDR1 and CDR2 from the germline V gene are SGHRS and YFSETQ. Trimming removed 4 bases from V and 1 base from J, with 17 bases in between. The CDR3 nucleotides are TGCGCCAGCAGCAAGGGGTCCTCCTCTCTTAACTATGGCTACACCTTC. Its translation: CASSKGSSSLNYGYTF.

V gene TRBV18 combines with J gene TRBJ2-1; TRBD2 matches 11 bases. CDR1 and CDR2 (germline): KGHSH, LQKENI. This CDR3 is 16 amino acids long. V was clipped by 3 bases and J by 4 bases; unmatched bases: 5. CDR3 DNA: TGTGCCAGCTCACCCACTAGCGGGAGACTATACAATGAGCAGTTCTTC. Translation: CASSPTSGRLYNEQFF. The whole variable domain, filled in from reference TRBV18 and TRBJ2-1, reads NAGVMQNPRHLVRRRGQEARLRCSPMKGHSHVYWYRQLPEEGLKFMVYLQKENIIDESGMPKERFSAEFPKEGPSILRIQQVVRGDSAAYFCASSPTSGRLYNEQFFGPGTRLTVL.

The V gene is TRBV6-1, the J gene TRBJ2-4; D is ambiguous. The CDR3 extends over 18 amino acids. The ends were cut back, 8 bases at V and 0 bases at J, with 23 bases in the middle. Per germline, CDR1 MNHNS and CDR2 SASEGT. CDR3 nucleotides: TGTGCCAGCCGCGAAGGTGGGCTCCGAGATTTAGCCAAAAACATTCAGTACTTC. Its translation: CASREGGLRDLAKNIQYF.

The J gene is TRBJ2-7, the V gene TRBV7-9; 8 bases agree with TRBD2. Germline lookup yields CDR1 SEHNR and CDR2 FQNEAQ (reference sequence). The CDR3 has 16 amino acids. V gave up 2 bases and J gave up 5 bases; unmatched junction bases: 11. Here the CDR3 DNA reads TGTGCCAGCAGCTTAAAGACAGCGGGAGTTTTAGACGAGCAGTACTTC. Its protein product is CASSLKTAGVLDEQYF. Based on the CDR3 plus reference TRBV7-9 and TRBJ2-7, the full variable domain is DTGVSQNPRHKITKRGQNVTFRCDPISEHNRLYWYRQTLGQGPEFLTYFQNEAQLEKSRLLSDRFSAERPKGSFSTLEIQRTEQGDSAMYLCASSLKTAGVLDEQYFGPGTRLTVT.

The rearrangement joins TRBV5-4 to TRBJ2-1; unclear D gene. Germline V gene sequence: CDR1 SGHNT, CDR2 YYREEE (reference sequence). V lost 1 base, J lost 8 bases, and 10 bases lay in between. The CDR3 is 13 residues long. This CDR3 is CASSLSPRDEQFF. Here the CDR3 DNA reads TGTGCCAGCAGCTTGTCTCCTCGCGATGAGCAGTTCTTC.

This clone turned up a few times. The V and J genes are TRBV18 and TRBJ2-7; TRBD2 is a possible D gene (6 bases). The germline V and J ends were trimmed by 4 bases and 3 bases, with 13 bases remaining between them. The CDR3 has 14 residues. Germline CDR1 and CDR2: KGHSH and LQKENI. The CDR3 reads CASSLAGSLYEQYF. The CDR3 bases are TGTGCCAGCTCACTCGCGGGGTCGCTCTACGAGCAGTACTTC.

This chain uses TRBV19 with TRBJ1-1; 8 bases are shared with TRBD1. This CDR3 has 14 amino acids. CDR1 is LNHDA and CDR2 is SQIVND in the germline V gene (reference sequence). With V trimmed by 3 bases and J by 4 bases, 4 bases remained unmatched. CDR3 sequence (DNA): TGTGCCAGTAGTATTCCAGGGGGCTTCACTGAAGCTTTCTTT. As protein: CASSIPGGFTEAFF.

The chain uses TRBV6-5 and TRBJ2-2; D is ambiguous. Germline V lookup: CDR1 MNHEY, CDR2 SVGAGI. There are 14 residues in the CDR3. The V gene lost 8 bases and the J gene lost 0 bases, with 10 bases spanning the gap. The CDR3, as DNA: TGTGCCAGCGCCGAACAAGCGAACACCGGGGAGCTGTTTTTT. Translation gives CASAEQANTGELFF.